This is a list of T cell receptor beta chains from one sample in a study of CD8+ T cells in alopecia areata. Sequenced by immunoSEQ multiplex PCR; TCRdb stores in-frame clones only, minus some. The sample records hundreds of thousands of clones, approximately 61% being singletons. The sample consisted of CD4+ T cells sorted from blood, taken at week 0. These receptors all stem from a human donor with alopecia areata. Both conserved end residues are trimmed from each CDR3. The order of the fields is D gene, V gene, J gene, clone size, CDR3 protein. A D gene is named only where the DNA matches it firmly. Clone size is stated in some rows and not others, as once, few, many or a class when expanded.

D gene: .
V gene: TRBV30
J gene: TRBJ2-3
clone size: .
CDR3 protein: ACSESTDTQY

D gene: .
V gene: TRBV27
J gene: TRBJ2-7
clone size: .
CDR3 protein: ASSFGGASSYEQY

D gene: .
V gene: TRBV7-9
J gene: TRBJ1-1
clone size: once
CDR3 protein: ASSLNTEAF

D gene: TRBD2
V gene: TRBV9
J gene: TRBJ2-2
clone size: few
CDR3 protein: ASSPLGAGNTGELF

D gene: .
V gene: TRBV7-2
J gene: TRBJ1-2
clone size: .
CDR3 protein: ASSWLGNYGYT

D gene: .
V gene: TRBV29-1
J gene: TRBJ2-7
clone size: few
CDR3 protein: SAGSGNYEQY

D gene: .
V gene: TRBV11-2
J gene: TRBJ2-7
clone size: .
CDR3 protein: ASSQQLGRFEQY

D gene: .
V gene: TRBV9
J gene: TRBJ2-7
clone size: .
CDR3 protein: ASSVGVKGGEQY

D gene: TRBD1
V gene: TRBV29-1
J gene: TRBJ1-2
clone size: .
CDR3 protein: SVEAGDRGNYGYT

D gene: .
V gene: TRBV4-2
J gene: TRBJ2-3
clone size: once
CDR3 protein: ASSQEQGREFRDTQY

D gene: .
V gene: TRBV29-1
J gene: TRBJ2-7
clone size: .
CDR3 protein: SVEDEGYEQY

D gene: .
V gene: TRBV29-1
J gene: TRBJ2-2
clone size: .
CDR3 protein: SVAGSGELF

D gene: .
V gene: TRBV15
J gene: TRBJ1-1
clone size: once
CDR3 protein: ATSREDIITEAF

D gene: TRBD1
V gene: TRBV5-1
J gene: TRBJ1-1
clone size: .
CDR3 protein: ASSATGAATEAF

D gene: TRBD1
V gene: TRBV7-9
J gene: TRBJ1-1
clone size: .
CDR3 protein: ASSPGTAQNTEAF

D gene: TRBD2
V gene: TRBV2
J gene: TRBJ2-1
clone size: few
CDR3 protein: ASRDTLGLAGGSGANEQF

D gene: .
V gene: TRBV5-1
J gene: TRBJ2-1
clone size: .
CDR3 protein: ASSLESEQF

D gene: .
V gene: TRBV29-1
J gene: TRBJ1-1
clone size: once
CDR3 protein: SVLPRGAVSEAF

D gene: TRBD1
V gene: TRBV29-1
J gene: TRBJ1-3
clone size: .
CDR3 protein: SVEVGGGGQY

D gene: .
V gene: TRBV25-1
J gene: TRBJ2-3
clone size: .
CDR3 protein: ASRPGTDTQY

D gene: .
V gene: TRBV5-4
J gene: TRBJ1-2
clone size: few
CDR3 protein: ASSAQDHGYT

D gene: .
V gene: TRBV29-1
J gene: TRBJ1-1
clone size: few
CDR3 protein: SAGSVAIGEAF